This T cell receptor beta chain is drawn from a study of cytomegalovirus exposure and HLA in healthy donors. Findings and limits, study-wide: Specific recognition of CMV antigens was confirmed in vitro for a few chains (all CMV-associated). There were under 200 TCR beta chains listed as cytomegalovirus-associated.

CDR3 size: 15 residues. Germline values: CDR1 SGHTA, CDR2 FQGNSA. V was trimmed by 1 base and J by 5 bases, leaving 13 bases between them. Points on this clone: Its matching antigen is unknown.

Sequenced by immunoSEQ multiplex PCR; TCRdb stores in-frame clones only, minus some. Among fewer than 200,000 clones listed, approximately 87% were seen once. Sample: PBMCs. V and J are TRBV7-2 and TRBJ2-3, with TRBD1 as a possible D gene (6 bases). The TCR comes from a woman younger than 45 in good health and CMV-seronegative. The CDR3 DNA sequence: TGTGCCAGCAGCTTAGAACCAGGGGAAGGAGATACGCAGTATTTT. Protein product: CASSLEPGEGDTQYF.